This T cell receptor beta chain was sequenced in a study of T cell repertoires in cytomegalovirus infection. The wider study: Matching HLA type and CMV infection were both indicated by public TCR beta signatures. Study conclusions and caveats: Clonotypes of TCR beta that were HLA-C-restricted and CMV-specific dominated the ex vivo response.

Note on this clonotype: Its antigen is unidentified.

A single record per CDR3 protein comes from TCRdb applying MiXCR to the reads. The sample holds almost 500,000 distinct CDR3 sequences, approximately 10% seen once. The sequenced sample was PBMCs. The receptor's source is a human donor in good health (CMV status not recorded). Some clones in this sample may be carry-over from other donors' samples.

The DNA for the CDR3 is TGCAGTGCCACCAGAGATACATCCCATGGCTACACCTTC. Translated: CSATRDTSHGYTF. The chain carries TRBV20-1 and TRBJ1-2; D gene uncertain. CDR3 length: 13 residues. The germline gives CDR1 DFQATT, CDR2 SNEGSKA (reference sequence). Trimming pared 6 bases from V and 6 bases from J, leaving 17 bases between.